The source of this T cell receptor beta chain is a study of blood T cell repertoires in COVID-19. This table comes from immunoSEQ multiplex PCR, and its TCRdb copy is limited to in-frame clones, with some not included. The table shows roughly 240,000 clones, with 70% to 90% occurring only once. The V and J ends lost 1 base and 3 bases respectively, with 9 bases between them. This CDR3 comprises 14 residues. Germline loops: CDR1 SGHTA, CDR2 FQGNSA. Sequenced material: peripheral blood. The rearrangement links TRBV7-2 to TRBJ1-1, with D hard to call. This receptor was obtained from a man in his 60s who had recovered from COVID-19. The DNA for the CDR3 is TGTGCCAGCAGCTTAGACGGGCGGGACACTGAAGCTTTCTTT. Amino acids: CASSLDGRDTEAFF.